Following are 17 T cell receptor beta chains from one sample sequenced in a study of T-cell reconstitution after alpha-beta-depleted transplantation in children. Study outcomes and limitations: In patients about two months after transplant, alpha-beta T cells reportedly arose from several hundred expanded graft clones.

Using unique molecular identifiers, the investigators prepared the TCRbeta library. In TCRdb, the PCR reads were re-called with MiXCR into one record per CDR3 protein. The repertoire holds approximately 31,000 distinct CDR3 sequences, with approximately 6.5% as singletons. Their cognate antigens are unknown. Sequenced here: peripheral blood, sampled 60 days after TCRalphabeta/CD19-depleted stem cell transplant. All receptors come from a child under two years old who had a stem cell transplant for acute myeloid leukemia, so the T cells may come from the graft donor.

The chain joins TRBV30 to TRBJ1-1, with 7 bases matching TRBD1. The CDR3 totals 14 residues. The junction had 13 bases not matched to a gene; V was cut back by 6 bases and J by 6 bases. In germline, CDR1 is GTSNPN, CDR2 SVGIG (reference sequence). The CDR3: CACQTGIGRAEAFF. CDR3 DNA sequence: TGTGCCTGCCAGACAGGGATCGGTCGAGCTGAAGCTTTCTTT.

This clonotype was observed at least ten times. The CDR3 sequence is CASSLEAGVRGYTF. The DNA for the CDR3 is TGTGCCAGCAGCTTAGAAGCAGGGGTACGTGGCTACACCTTC. This chain links TRBV7-9 with TRBJ1-2; TRBD1 might be the D (6 bases). The CDR3 loop spans 14 amino acids. The V end was cut by 1 base, the J end by 7 bases, with 13 bases between. Germline lookup yields CDR1 SEHNR and CDR2 FQNEAQ (reference sequence).

The table lists this clonotype with many counts. CDR3 bases: TGTGCCAGCAGCGTAGAGCGGGTGGCCCACGAGCAGTACTTC. Protein: CASSVERVAHEQYF. The chain employs TRBV9 and TRBJ2-7; possible D gene TRBD2, 6 bases. The germline CDR1 and CDR2 sequences are SGDLS and YYNGEE. V was cut by 0 bases and J by 5 bases, with 12 bases left in between. CDR3 length: 14 amino acids. Filled out from reference TRBV9 and TRBJ2-7, the complete variable domain reads DSGVTQTPKHLITATGQRVTLRCSPRSGDLSVYWYQQSLDQGLQFLIQYYNGEERAKGNILERFSAQQFPDLHSELNLSSLELGDSALYFCASSVERVAHEQYFGPGTRLTVT.

In this sample, this clonotype turned up many times. The rearrangement joins TRBV13 to TRBJ2-7; 7 positions match TRBD2. This CDR3 comprises 13 residues. Trimming took 4 bases from V and 11 from J; bases not matched to a gene: 11. The germline V gene has CDR1 PRHDT and CDR2 FYEKMQ (reference sequence). The CDR3 loop reads CASSSAGVRGKYF. The CDR3 DNA is TGTGCCAGCAGCTCCGCGGGGGTCCGGGGGAAGTACTTC.

The table lists this clonotype with many counts. This chain joins TRBV2 and TRBJ2-1; TRBD2 matches 7 bases. Germline-derived CDR1 and CDR2 are SNHLY and FYNNEI. This CDR3 comprises 16 residues. V lost 1 base and J lost 3; bases outside the gene matches: 6. The chain's CDR3 is CASSEGLADYYNEQFF. The CDR3 region has the DNA TGTGCCAGCAGTGAAGGACTAGCTGATTACTACAATGAGCAGTTCTTC.

This clonotype was seen ten or more times. The chain joins TRBV12-3 or TRBV12-4 to TRBJ2-1; 7 bases line up with TRBD2. This CDR3 has 15 amino acids. V lost 2 bases to trimming and J lost 5 bases; unmatched junction nucleotides: 6. DNA of the CDR3: TGTGCCAGCAGTTTATGGCGGGAGACCCACAATGAGCAGTTCTTC. Encoded protein: CASSLWRETHNEQFF.

This clonotype was seen at least ten times. The chain has TRBV9 and TRBJ2-5; 8 bases agree with TRBD1. CDR1 and CDR2 (germline): SGDLS, YYNGEE. Germline trimming cut 0 bases from V and 4 bases from J; bases unmatched to any gene: 5. CDR3 length: 15 residues. The CDR3 DNA reads as TGTGCCAGCAGCGTAGGGACAGGGCCGGGAGAGACCCAGTACTTC. Its translation is CASSVGTGPGETQYF.

This clonotype was found many times. The chain is built from TRBV5-5 and TRBJ2-3, with D perhaps matching TRBD1 or TRBD2 (7 bases each). V lost 4 bases and J lost 7, with 22 bases in between. The germline V gene encodes CDR1 SGHKS and CDR2 YYEKEE (reference sequence). This CDR3 has 16 amino acids. CDR3 sequence (DNA): TGTGCCAGCAGCCTTTACCCAGGGGGGGAGGCTTATACGCAGTATTTT. Translated, it gives CASSLYPGGEAYTQYF.

This clonotype was counted at least ten times. The chain is built from TRBV5-1 and TRBJ2-1; 11 bases align to TRBD2. This CDR3 is 15 amino acids long. The germline CDR1 and CDR2 sequences are SGHRS and YFSETQ. The V and J ends lost 2 bases and 7 bases, in that order; junction bases with no gene match: 5. This CDR3 reads CASSFSGGARNEQFF. The CDR3 DNA sequence: TGCGCCAGCAGCTTTAGCGGGGGGGCGAGGAATGAGCAGTTCTTC.

This clonotype was seen at least ten times. The chain joins TRBV12-3 or TRBV12-4 to TRBJ2-1, with TRBD1 matching 8 bases. V lost 5 bases to trimming and J lost 4 bases; unmatched junction nucleotides: 10. CDR3 length: 16 residues. This CDR3 is CASSATGGGLYNEQFF. The CDR3 coding sequence is TGTGCCAGCAGTGCCACAGGGGGAGGTCTTTACAATGAGCAGTTCTTC.

This clonotype was picked up many times. The chain has TRBV6-2 or TRBV6-3 and TRBJ2-7; D assignment may be TRBD1 or TRBD2 (5 bases each). V was cut by 5 bases and J by 7 bases, with 21 bases left in between. The CDR3 is 15 residues long. The V gene's germline CDR1 is MNHEY and CDR2 SVGEGT. CDR3 DNA sequence: TGTGCCAGCAGTGTGCTCGGGACCTCTCTAAGGGAGCAGTACTTC. Translating it yields CASSVLGTSLREQYF.

This clonotype was recorded at least ten times. The chain recombines TRBV6-1 with TRBJ2-3, with TRBD2 matching 9 bases. There are 15 residues in the CDR3. The V gene end was trimmed by 6 bases and the J gene end by 2 bases; junction bases not matched to a gene: 6. The germline CDR1 and CDR2 sequences are MNHNS and SASEGT. CDR3 nucleotide sequence: TGTGCCAGCAGAGAGCGCGGGGGGGCCACAGATACGCAGTATTTT. Its protein product is CASRERGGATDTQYF.

This clonotype was counted many times. The V call is TRBV27, the J call TRBJ1-2; D ambiguous. The CDR3 totals 17 residues. The germline V gene encodes CDR1 MNHEY and CDR2 SMNVEV (reference sequence). V lost 0 bases, J lost 4 bases, and 18 bases lay in between. The CDR3 region has the DNA TGTGCCAGCAGTTTATCTTTTAAAGGTTCGGGAGGCTATGGCTACACCTTC. It yields the protein CASSLSFKGSGGYGYTF.

This clonotype has ten or more counts. The rearrangement joins TRBV6-1 to TRBJ2-3, with TRBD2 as a possible D gene (6 bases). Germline CDR1 reads MNHNS; CDR2 reads SASEGT. Trimming left V 7 bases short and J 0 bases short, with 17 bases between. This CDR3 is built from 16 residues. CDR3 sequence (DNA): TGTGCCAGCACCCTACGCGGGGTCCATAGCACAGATACGCAGTATTTT. Translating gives CASTLRGVHSTDTQYF.

The sample holds many counts of this clonotype. The genes are TRBV7-9 and TRBJ2-1, with D unclear. Germline CDR1 reads SEHNR; CDR2 reads FQNEAQ (reference sequence). V was clipped by 6 bases and J by 8 bases, with 11 bases between them. This CDR3 is built from 12 residues. DNA for the CDR3: TGTGCCAGCAGACTAAGGTCCCATGAGCAGTTCTTC. Translating it yields CASRLRSHEQFF.

This clonotype was recorded at least ten times. The V and J genes are TRBV11-2 and TRBJ1-1, with D maybe TRBD1 (5 bases). The CDR3 is 13 amino acids. Germline-derived CDR1 and CDR2 are SGHAT and FQNNGV. V lost 5 bases to trimming and J lost 1 base, with 8 bases between them. The CDR3 nucleotides read TGTGCCAGCAGCGTTAGGGGGAACACTGAAGCTTTCTTT. Translation: CASSVRGNTEAFF.

This clonotype occurred many times. The chain combines TRBV20-1 with TRBJ2-7; the D is unclear. There are 11 residues in the CDR3. Germline lookup yields CDR1 DFQATT and CDR2 SNEGSKA (reference sequence). CDR3: CRPDGSYEQYF. The CDR3 DNA reads TGCAGACCCGATGGTTCCTACGAGCAGTACTTC.